This T cell receptor (beta chain) originates from a study of T cell therapy after organ transplantation. Clones were sequenced by immunoSEQ multiplex PCR, and TCRdb holds only the in-frame ones, with some missing. The table records just under 20,000 clones, about four fifths of them present only once. With respect to this clone: Its antigen is undetermined.

Time point reported: 4-8 weeks after completion of therapy. Germline-derived CDR1 and CDR2 are LGHNA and YSLEER. This CDR3 contains 19 residues. V lost 1 base and J 6 bases, leaving 24 bases between the germline ends. This receptor was identified in a human patient who had received a solid organ transplant and had CMV disease. Among the T cells, some may be from the graft donor. The chain couples TRBV4-3 to TRBJ2-2; the D gene is possibly TRBD2 (6 bases). Sequenced here: CD8+ T cells from blood, sampled after autologous CMV-specific T cell therapy. The CDR3 nucleotides are TGCGCCAGCAGCCAAGCAAGATATAGACTAGTAGCCATCCCCGGGGAGCTGTTTTTT. Protein sequence: CASSQARYRLVAIPGELFF.